This is a list of T cell receptor beta chains from one sample in a study of blood T cell repertoires in COVID-19. Sequencing used immunoSEQ multiplex PCR; TCRdb keeps in-frame clones, though not all of them. Of 40,000 to 50,000 clones in the sample, 80% to 90% were seen once. Material: peripheral blood. These receptors originate from a human donor in a cohort sampled during active COVID-19. The CDR3 runs from the conserved cysteine through the conserved F or W. The D gene is left open where the match is weak. Size is omitted from some rows. Given values are once, few, many or a class for expanded clones.

TRBD2	TRBV12-5	.	TRBJ2-3	CASSGGLYTSTDTQYF	TGTGCTAGTAGCGGGGGCCTTTATACTAGCACAGATACGCAGTATTTT
.	TRBV7-6	once	TRBJ2-5	CASSFFPPGQGLGTQYF	TGTGCCAGCAGCTTCTTTCCCCCCGGCCAGGGGCTAGGGACCCAGTACTTC
.	TRBV7-7	once	TRBJ2-2	CASSPRGGELFF	TGTGCTAGCAGCCCCAGGGGCGGGGAGCTGTTTTTT
.	TRBV4-3	.	TRBJ1-2	CASSQEVRSNYGYTF	TGCGCCAGCAGCCAAGAAGTCAGATCTAACTATGGCTACACCTTC
.	TRBV27	few	TRBJ2-7	CASSLSRGPYEQYF	TGTGCCAGCAGTTTATCCAGGGGCCCCTACGAGCAGTACTTC
.	TRBV25-1	.	TRBJ1-4	CASSGGLGVFNEKLFF	TGTGCCAGCAGTGGGGGTCTAGGGGTCTTTAATGAAAAACTGTTTTTT
.	TRBV4-3	few	TRBJ1-6	CASKPRQVDSPLHF	TGCGCCAGCAAACCCAGACAGGTTGACTCACCCCTCCACTTT
TRBD2	TRBV7-2	.	TRBJ2-5	CASSLTGGETQYF	TGTGCCAGCAGCTTAACGGGGGGGGAGACCCAGTACTTC
.	TRBV9	.	TRBJ2-3	CASSPGAARTDTQYF	TGTGCCAGCAGCCCGGGAGCTGCCCGCACAGATACGCAGTATTTT
TRBD2	TRBV7-9	.	TRBJ2-3	CASSLGSTSGGSDTQYF	TGTGCCAGCAGTCTAGGTTCTACTAGCGGGGGGTCGGATACGCAGTATTTT
.	TRBV6-5	.	TRBJ1-2	CASSYHRAGYGYTF	TGTGCCAGCAGTTATCACAGGGCCGGCTATGGCTACACCTTC
.	TRBV5-1	.	TRBJ2-7	CASSSGASNYEQYF	TGCGCCAGCAGCTCAGGGGCCTCTAACTACGAGCAGTACTTC
.	TRBV19	.	TRBJ1-1	CASLANTEAFF	TGTGCCAGTCTGGCGAACACTGAAGCTTTCTTT
.	TRBV7-9	.	TRBJ1-5	CASSLAGPGLQPQHF	TGTGCCAGCAGCTTAGCGGGGCCAGGTCTTCAGCCCCAGCATTTT
TRBD2	TRBV7-8	.	TRBJ2-7	CASSLGSSGRAGPSYEQYF	TGTGCCAGCAGCTTAGGATCTAGCGGGAGGGCAGGACCCTCCTACGAGCAGTACTTC
TRBD2	TRBV7-2	.	TRBJ2-2	CASSRGSGRYTGELFF	TGTGCCAGCAGCCGGGGGAGCGGGAGATACACCGGGGAGCTGTTTTTT
.	TRBV2	once	TRBJ2-7	CASSEERGFDEQYF	TGTGCCAGCAGTGAAGAAAGAGGGTTCGACGAGCAGTACTTC
TRBD1	TRBV6-1	.	TRBJ2-7	CASSEVQGRVEQYF	TGTGCCAGCAGTGAAGTACAGGGGAGAGTCGAGCAGTACTTC
.	TRBV11-2	.	TRBJ2-7	CASSLRGISYEQYF	TGTGCCAGCAGCCTCCGGGGGATCTCCTACGAGCAGTACTTC
TRBD1	TRBV5-1	once	TRBJ1-5	CASSWTGASNQPQHF	TGCGCCAGCAGCTGGACAGGGGCCAGCAATCAGCCCCAGCATTTT
TRBD1	TRBV7-9	.	TRBJ1-1	CASSFWTGIDTEAFF	TGTGCCAGCAGCTTTTGGACAGGGATTGACACTGAAGCTTTCTTT
.	TRBV18	.	TRBJ2-7	CASSQPGSYEQYF	TGTGCCAGCTCACAGCCAGGATCCTACGAGCAGTACTTC
.	TRBV12-3/TRBV12-4	.	TRBJ1-1	CASSSTGNPEAFF	TGTGCCAGCAGTTCGACAGGAAACCCTGAAGCTTTCTTT
TRBD1	TRBV27	.	TRBJ1-1	CASSSPQGAFPEAFF	TGTGCCAGCAGTTCACCACAGGGGGCGTTTCCTGAAGCTTTCTTT